This TCR beta chain appears in the sequencing data of a study of human T cells and chemical hapten exposure. Time point given: patch test 1, 2 weeks after DPC sensitization. Treatment meaning: therapeutic diphenylcyclopropenone sensitization with weekly scalp DPC. This clonotype has at least ten counts. The ends were cut back, 3 bases at V and 2 bases at J, with 11 bases in the middle. The CDR3 is 15 residues long. TCRdb independently ran MiXCR on the RACE reads; one entry per CDR3 protein. Among 380,000 or so distinct CDR3 sequences listed, roughly 5% were seen once. This rearrangement joins TRBV12-3 or TRBV12-4 to TRBJ1-5; D is unresolved. The TCR was taken from a woman aged 50 to 60 with alopecia areata. Some clones in this sample may be carry-over from other donors' samples. This specimen was whole blood, taken in connection with sensitization to the hapten diphenylcyclopropenone (DPC). The CDR3 sequence is CASSFDNAGNQPQHF. Here the CDR3 DNA reads TGTGCCAGCAGTTTTGACAATGCGGGCAATCAGCCCCAGCATTTT.